The entry that follows covers one TCR beta chain sequence. The data derive from a study of blood T cell repertoires in COVID-19. Whole-study context: In each case, the material was cDNA or gDNA derived from T cells, B-cell-depleted T cells, or PBMCs.

Germline CDR1 is MDHEN and CDR2 is SYDVKM. The CDR3 contains 15 residues. V lost 3 bases and J lost 12; bases outside the gene matches: 11. Sequenced by immunoSEQ multiplex PCR; TCRdb stores in-frame clones only, minus some. The table includes over 150,000 clones, almost 85% detected once. This TCR derives from a man aged 18 to 29 with active or convalescent COVID-19. V gene TRBV28 combines with J gene TRBJ2-1; TRBD2 matches 10 bases. Input material: peripheral blood. CDR3 DNA: TGTGCCAGCAGTTTTAGGGCTAGCGGGAGTTTCGGGCAGTTCTTC. The encoded protein is CASSFRASGSFGQFF.